These 12 T cell receptor beta chains were sequenced from one sample in a study of cytomegalovirus exposure and HLA in healthy donors. With 60 Vbeta and 13 Jbeta primers, the PCR was carried out. Here immunoSEQ multiplex PCR was the method, and the copy in TCRdb shows in-frame clones only, minus some. The table has around 240,000 clones, more than 75% seen once. Sequencing was performed on PBMCs. The receptor set was obtained from a woman aged 40 to 50 in good health and CMV-seropositive.

This chain uses TRBV5-5 with TRBJ1-2; 9 nucleotides match TRBD1. This CDR3 region has 14 residues. Germline assignment: CDR1 SGHKS and CDR2 YYEKEE (reference sequence). The V and J ends lost 4 bases and 3 bases, in that order; junction bases with no gene match: 4. This CDR3 is CASSPGQGDYGYTF. The CDR3 nucleotides are TGTGCCAGCAGCCCGGGACAGGGTGACTATGGCTACACCTTC.

The genes are TRBV5-1 and TRBJ2-7, with 11 bases that match TRBD2. V lost 0 bases to trimming and J lost 4 bases; unmatched junction nucleotides: 3. Germline V gives CDR1 SGHRS, CDR2 YFSETQ. The CDR3 spans 15 residues. CDR3 in DNA: TGCGCCAGCAGCTTGGGACTAGCGGGACTTTACGAGCAGTACTTC. Its translation: CASSLGLAGLYEQYF.

The rearrangement joins TRBV13 to TRBJ2-3; 11 bases are shared with TRBD2. There are 20 residues in the CDR3. Germline CDR1 reads PRHDT; CDR2 reads FYEKMQ (reference sequence). V lost 1 base, J lost 0 bases, and 12 bases stayed unmatched. The CDR3 reads CASSLVWDPSGGISTDTQYF. The CDR3 DNA is TGTGCCAGCAGCTTAGTGTGGGACCCTAGCGGGGGGATTAGCACAGATACGCAGTATTTT. Filled out from reference TRBV13 and TRBJ2-3, the complete variable domain reads AAGVIQSPRHLIKEKRETATLKCYPIPRHDTVYWYQQGPGQDPQFLISFYEKMQSDKGSIPDRFSAQQFSDYHSELNMSSLELGDSALYFCASSLVWDPSGGISTDTQYFGPGTRLTVL.

The chain couples TRBV7-9 to TRBJ2-1, with TRBD1 matching over 9 bases. In germline, CDR1 is SEHNR, CDR2 FQNEAQ (reference sequence). The CDR3 has 16 amino acids. V trimming: 5 bases; J trimming: 4 bases; junction bases outside the gene matches: 9. The CDR3 loop reads CASSLRGQGTYNEQFF. CDR3 bases: TGTGCCAGCAGCCTCCGAGGACAGGGGACATACAATGAGCAGTTCTTC.

V and J are TRBV6-6 and TRBJ2-4, with D maybe TRBD1 (5 bases). The CDR3 is made up of 16 amino acids. Germline V gene sequence: CDR1 MNHNY, CDR2 SVGAGI (reference sequence). V was shortened by 2 bases and J by 0 bases, with 11 bases between the two germline ends. The CDR3 region is CASSYGAAVAKNIQYF. The CDR3 DNA sequence: TGTGCCAGCAGTTACGGGGCCGCCGTAGCCAAAAACATTCAGTACTTC.

This clone was recorded a few times. The chain has TRBV21-1 and TRBJ1-3. TRBV21-1 is labeled a pseudogene. CDR3 length: 16 residues. The CDR3 here is CASTLFEAASGNTIYF. DNA of the CDR3: TGTGCCAGCACCCTCTTCGAGGCAGCCTCTGGAAACACCATATATTTT.

The rearrangement links TRBV30 to TRBJ1-5, with TRBD1 matching over 8 bases. J lost 7 bases, V lost 7 bases, and 18 bases had no gene match. Germline V gene lookup returns CDR1 GTSNPN and CDR2 SVGIG (reference sequence). The CDR3 extends over 16 amino acids. CDR3 coding DNA: TGTGCCTATCAGGACAGGGAAGTCGTGGGAGGACAGCCCCAGCATTTT. Translated: CAYQDREVVGGQPQHF.

The genes are TRBV9 and TRBJ2-3; TRBD2 matches 7 bases. Germline trimming cut 0 bases from V and 7 bases from J; bases unmatched to any gene: 20. Germline CDR1 and CDR2: SGDLS and YYNGEE. This CDR3 has 19 residues. The CDR3 is CASSVALFQGEGRRNTQYF. CDR3 in DNA: TGTGCCAGCAGCGTAGCTCTCTTCCAAGGGGAGGGCCGGCGCAATACGCAGTATTTT.

This chain connects TRBV19 to TRBJ1-1; 7 nucleotides agree with TRBD1. Germline V gene lookup returns CDR1 LNHDA and CDR2 SQIVND (reference sequence). V lost 3 bases and J lost 3; bases outside the gene matches: 10. The CDR3 is 16 residues long. For the CDR3, the DNA is TGTGCCAGTAGTATTGGGGGACAGAGGGGTCACACTGAAGCTTTCTTT. Residues: CASSIGGQRGHTEAFF.

In its sample, this clone was seen once. The chain employs TRBV9 and TRBJ2-5, with D tentatively TRBD1 (6 bases). The CDR3 consists of 16 residues. With 0 bases removed from V and 2 bases from J, the gap between germline ends came to 14 bases. CDR1 is SGDLS, CDR2 YYNGEE, per germline. In DNA, the CDR3 is TGTGCCAGCAGCGTAGGGGCAGGGGTGGGACAAGAGACCCAGTACTTC. It translates to CASSVGAGVGQETQYF.

This sequence joins TRBV6-5 and TRBJ2-3; 10 bases are shared with TRBD2. V lost 2 bases to trimming and J lost 6 bases; unmatched junction nucleotides: 5. Germline CDR1 is MNHEY and CDR2 is SVGAGI. This CDR3 has 15 amino acids. CDR3 nucleotides: TGTGCCAGCAGTTACCGAGGGACTAGCGACGATACGCAGTATTTT. Encoded protein: CASSYRGTSDDTQYF.

Here the CDR3 DNA reads TGCGCCAGCAGCCAAGGTCATTCACTGGCGGTCCTACCCTACAATGAGCAGTTCTTC. It translates to CASSQGHSLAVLPYNEQFF. J is TRBJ2-1 and V is TRBV4-3, with no clear D. This CDR3 comprises 19 residues. Germline CDR1 is LGHNA and CDR2 is YSLEER. V was shortened by 1 base and J by 2 bases, with 21 bases between the two germline ends.